This T cell receptor beta chain was documented in a study of tumor-infiltrating lymphocytes in oesophageal squamous cell carcinoma. TCRdb analysed the PCR reads with MiXCR anew, one entry per CDR3 protein. The table lists about 15,000 distinct CDR3 sequences, around half of them singletons. This CDR3 comprises 15 residues. The chain carries TRBV12-3 or TRBV12-4 and TRBJ2-1; possibly TRBD2 for D (7 bases). With the DNA end fitting TRBJ2-7 better, the J assignment may be wrong. This receptor was obtained from a female donor with esophageal squamous cell carcinoma. The sequenced sample consisted of esophageal tumor tissue. In nucleotides, the CDR3 is TGTGCCAGCAGTTTCGGGCGGGGGCTCTCCTACGAGCAGTACTTC. Encoded protein: CASSFGRGLSYEQYF.